The TCR beta chain described here comes from a study of blood T cell repertoires in COVID-19. After removal of 2 bases from V and 2 bases from J, the junction contained 6 bases not matched to a gene. This CDR3 has 16 amino acids. Germline V lookup: CDR1 SEHNR, CDR2 FQNEAQ (reference sequence). Sequencing used immunoSEQ multiplex PCR; TCRdb keeps in-frame clones, though not all of them. The sample includes about 160,000 clones, approximately 93% seen only once; the top ten take roughly 2%. The sequencing sample was made of peripheral blood. The rearrangement links TRBV7-9 to TRBJ1-1, with 9 positions matching TRBD1. The TCR originated in a woman aged 55-75 years with COVID-19, enrolled during active disease. Written as DNA, the CDR3 is TGTGCCAGCAGCTTACTAGGACAGGGGAAAAACACTGAAGCTTTCTTT. It yields the protein CASSLLGQGKNTEAFF. Complete variable domain (other parts from reference TRBV7-9 and TRBJ1-1): DTGVSQNPRHKITKRGQNVTFRCDPISEHNRLYWYRQTLGQGPEFLTYFQNEAQLEKSRLLSDRFSAERPKGSFSTLEIQRTEQGDSAMYLCASSLLGQGKNTEAFFGQGTRLTVV.